The clone carrying this TCR beta chain was counted many times. The data stem from a study of T cells in Graves' hyperthyroidism and ophthalmopathy. The TCR beta CDR3 regions underwent amplification using RNA transcripts as the source. During a first-round RT-PCR of the TCR CDR3, the HTBI primer set was used. TCRdb re-derived calls from the multiplex PCR reads in MiXCR, one entry per CDR3 protein. Here the sample spans around 200,000 distinct CDR3 sequences, 17% being singletons. The CDR3 sequence is 14 residues long. V was clipped by 5 bases and J by 3 bases, with 13 bases between them. The chain links TRBV12-3 or TRBV12-4 to TRBJ1-2; D is perhaps TRBD1 (5 bases). The material sequenced was blood. The clonotype was recovered from a woman aged 45-60 years with Graves' hyperthyroidism. The CDR3 is CASSTTGQYYGYTF. CDR3 coding DNA: TGTGCCAGCAGTACGACGGGGCAGTACTATGGCTACACCTTC.